This T cell receptor (beta chain) was documented in a study of T-cell memory formation after mild COVID-19 (dated by TCRdb to the early 2020s). Context from the whole study: Most TCR sequence clusters were specific to one of the two donors. Two young, previously healthy adult volunteers made up the cohort, one male and one female. Longitudinal TCRalpha and TCRbeta repertoire sequencing tracked T-cell clones expanding and contracting after mild COVID-19 in two donors.

V lost 3 bases and J lost 1 base; the stretch between them is 9 bases long. The CDR3 starts with the cysteine, ends with the phenylalanine, and has 14 residues. Left in the record is the CDR3 DNA by itself, 42 bases read in frame from the first base. CDR1 LGHDT and CDR2 YNNKEL were looked up in the germline V gene (reference sequence). The data were produced on an Illumina NovaSeq 6000. TCRalpha and TCRbeta cDNA libraries were constructed by 5'RACE with constant-segment primers, with sample barcodes and unique molecular identifiers being introduced. Trizol reagent was used to extract RNA from every sample. Libraries were amplified in two PCR steps, with a second sample barcode and Illumina TruSeq adapters added in the second step. The libraries were sequenced on an Illumina NovaSeq using 2 x 150 bp paired-end reads. The authors processed their data as follows. With migec v1.2.7, reads were demultiplexed and then collapsed into UMI-guided consensus sequences. Using mixcr v2.1.11, the UMI consensuses were aligned to TRA and TRB V and J templates and assembled into clonotypes. A clonotype was counted as expanded or contracted only when both edgeR and NoisET called the clonotype significant, with the noise models trained on biological replicates. For edgeR calls, the thresholds were a false discovery rate-adjusted p below 0.01 and a log2 fold-change of 1. PCA with hierarchical clustering of max-normalized trajectories of the 1000 most abundant clonotypes was used as exploratory dynamics analysis. Each responding clone was given a CD4 or CD8 phenotype based on the CD4+ and CD8+ repertoires, which had been sequenced separately. The public reads were reanalyzed by TCRdb: fastp trimming at Q25, MiXCR alignment, in-frame beta chains only. Each entry is one CDR3 protein sequence, shown with its most common DNA and genes. The V and J calls and clone size are TCRdb's, not the authors'. This sample lists roughly 50,000 distinct CDR3 sequences; over 7.5% were detected once. Of the sample, 0.9% to 1.5% is held by the ten largest clones.

Results and caveats for the whole study, not just this receptor: Some responding clones were detected in pre-infection memory, suggesting pre-existing cross-reactive memory T cells joined the SARS-CoV-2 response. From day 15 to 85, contracting clones showed balanced CD4/CD8 phenotypes, whereas a second wave of clones that expanded from day 15 to 37 leaned towards CD4+. Contracting CD4+ clones were found mainly in CM and EM memory subsets, while CD8+ clones were enriched in EMRA. SARS-CoV-2 specificity was not confirmed for the second-wave clones peaking on day 37. The study included only a couple of mild cases, and larger cohorts that include severe cases with pre-infection samples were judged to be necessary.

In its sample, this clonotype was seen a few times. Its antigen is not yet known. One base away there is no much larger clone; base qualities are not given. Ficoll-Paque density gradient centrifugation was the method used to isolate PBMCs. Sequencing was done on a sample of PBMCs or a T cell subset sorted from them (not recorded which). The chain links TRBV3-1 with TRBJ2-5; TRBD2 is a possible D gene, resting on 5 matching bases. The sequence was obtained from a man aged 18 to 30 who had mild COVID-19 (a few samples of this study predate the infection). The sample titles of this study are shuffled in the database, so cell type and time point are left out; the donor was told from shared clones. The sequenced DNA is TGTGCCAGCAGCCATCGGGGTACCCAAGAGACCCAGTACTTC. This sequence encodes CASSHRGTQETQYF.